The 8 T cell receptor beta chains presented below share a single source sample, sequenced in a study of beta chain features in type 1 diabetes. Notes on the study in general: When Type 1 diabetes patients were examined, their TCRB CDR3s proved moderately but significantly shorter in all four CD4+ subsets.

Isolated RNA was reverse transcribed in full, so expressed TCRB transcripts were sequenced. Assay used: immunoSEQ multiplex PCR; TCRdb lists only in-frame clones, some missing. The sample contains hundreds of thousands of clones, around an eighth of which appear only once. Their specific antigens are unknown. Sequences were obtained from naive CD4+ T cells from blood. The receptors come from a young man with type 1 diabetes.

In this sample, this clone turned up a few times. The V gene is TRBV30, the J gene TRBJ1-2; D gene uncertain. The CDR3 is 14 residues long. Germline-derived CDR1 and CDR2 are GTSNPN and SVGIG (reference sequence). V was clipped by 4 bases and J by 4 bases, with 16 bases between them. CDR3 in DNA: TGTGCCTGGACCCGGGTTCATCCCATCTATGGCTACACCTTC. Protein: CAWTRVHPIYGYTF.

This sequence joins TRBV18 and TRBJ1-1, with D hard to call. The length of the CDR3 is 15 residues. The V end was cut by 3 bases, the J end by 11 bases, with 22 bases between. Germline CDR1 and CDR2: KGHSH and LQKENI. The CDR3 region is CASSPRGGSEHGAFF. DNA for the CDR3: TGTGCCAGCTCACCCCGGGGAGGATCCGAGCATGGGGCTTTCTTT.

This rearrangement joins TRBV18 to TRBJ2-1, with 8 bases that match TRBD2. The length of the CDR3 is 15 residues. J lost 7 bases, V lost 3 bases, and 8 bases had no gene match. Germline loops: CDR1 KGHSH, CDR2 LQKENI. The CDR3 reads CASSPQPGLGNEQFF. The CDR3 coding sequence is TGTGCCAGCTCACCGCAACCGGGACTAGGAAATGAGCAGTTCTTC.

This clone is a singleton in its sample. V gene TRBV7-3 combines with J gene TRBJ2-1, with D maybe TRBD2 (5 bases). The CDR3 spans 16 residues. The germline V gene encodes CDR1 SGHTA and CDR2 FQGTGA. The V end lost 1 base, the J end lost 0 bases, and 10 bases lay between the germline ends. The CDR3 region is CASSLITGSSYNEQFF. CDR3 nucleotides: TGTGCCAGCAGCTTAATTACGGGGAGCTCCTACAATGAGCAGTTCTTC.

This clone occurred a few times. The V and J genes are TRBV2 and TRBJ1-4, with D tentatively TRBD1 (5 bases). Trimming stripped 2 bases from V and 8 bases from J, with 12 bases between. The CDR3 is made up of 14 amino acids. The germline V gene encodes CDR1 SNHLY and CDR2 FYNNEI. The CDR3 loop reads CASSEQGQGEKLFF. CDR3 in DNA: TGTGCCAGCAGTGAACAGGGCCAGGGCGAAAAACTGTTTTTT.

The J gene is TRBJ1-4, the V gene TRBV5-1; D gene unclear. The CDR3 is 15 residues long. Germline V gene lookup returns CDR1 SGHRS and CDR2 YFSETQ. V was clipped by 9 bases and J by 1 base, with 16 bases between them. The CDR3 is CATGPPERTNEKLFF. CDR3 bases: TGCGCCACCGGCCCGCCGGAAAGAACTAATGAAAAACTGTTTTTT. The full variable domain, completed using reference TRBV5-1 and TRBJ1-4, is KAGVTQTPRYLIKTRGQQVTLSCSPISGHRSVSWYQQTPGQGLQFLFEYFSETQRNKGNFPGRFSGRQFSNSRSEMNVSTLELGDSALYLCATGPPERTNEKLFFGSGTQLSVL.

The sample holds a few counts of this clone. The chain combines TRBV30 with TRBJ1-5; no definite D call. This CDR3 is 13 amino acids long. From germline, CDR1 is GTSNPN and CDR2 SVGIG (reference sequence). Trimming took 2 bases from V and 1 from J, leaving 6 bases between them. The CDR3 DNA follows: TGTGCCTGGAGTTATGCCAGCAATCAGCCCCAGCATTTT. Its protein is CAWSYASNQPQHF. The entire variable domain, with the rest obtained from reference TRBV30 and TRBJ1-5, is as follows: SQTIHQWPATLVQPVGSPLSLECTVEGTSNPNLYWYRQAAGRGLQLLFYSVGIGQISSEVPQNLSASRPQDRQFILSSKKLLLSDSGFYLCAWSYASNQPQHFGDGTRLSIL.

The table lists this clone with a few counts. This rearrangement joins TRBV7-9 to TRBJ1-1, with a possible D match to TRBD1 (5 bases). The germline V and J ends were trimmed by 5 bases and 5 bases, with 21 bases remaining between them. The CDR3 runs to 16 residues. The germline CDR1 and CDR2 sequences are SEHNR and FQNEAQ (reference sequence). CDR3 sequence: CASSPRIIGEGTEAFF. CDR3 coding DNA: TGTGCCAGCAGCCCGAGAATTATAGGGGAAGGGACTGAAGCTTTCTTT. Based on the CDR3 plus reference TRBV7-9 and TRBJ1-1, the full variable domain is DTGVSQNPRHKITKRGQNVTFRCDPISEHNRLYWYRQTLGQGPEFLTYFQNEAQLEKSRLLSDRFSAERPKGSFSTLEIQRTEQGDSAMYLCASSPRIIGEGTEAFFGQGTRLTVV.